A selection of T cell receptor beta chains follows, all from one sample in a study of shared clonotypes between healthy human individuals. Here immunoSEQ multiplex PCR was the method, and the copy in TCRdb shows in-frame clones only, minus some. The data contain about 1.4 million clones, approximately 97% of them seen just once; the ten biggest clones take up roughly 1.1%. Material for sequencing was naive CD4+ T cells sorted from blood. The receptor set was obtained from a man in his thirties or forties in good health. The CDR3 runs from the conserved cysteine through the conserved F or W. The D gene is left open where the match is weak. Size is stated for part of the rows, as once, few or many counts, or as a class when the clone is expanded.

size,V,D,J,DNA,CDR3
.,TRBV18,.,TRBJ2-5,TGTGCCAGCTCACCGCTAACGGAAGAGACCCAGTACTTC,CASSPLTEETQYF
.,TRBV29-1,.,TRBJ1-2,TGCAGCGTTGAGAGGGATGGCTACACCTTC,CSVERDGYTF
.,TRBV7-2,.,TRBJ2-1,TGTGCCAGCAGCGGCATGCCGAGCTCCTACAATGAGCAGTTCTTC,CASSGMPSSYNEQFF
once,TRBV7-8,TRBD2,TRBJ2-3,TGTGCCAGCAGCTCCCCTAGCGGGAGGAAGGCAGATACGCAGTATTTT,CASSSPSGRKADTQYF
.,TRBV29-1,.,TRBJ2-5,TGCAGCTTCTCCCTGGTCAGACAAGAGACCCAGTACTTC,CSFSLVRQETQYF
.,TRBV19,.,TRBJ1-1,TGTGCCAGTAGTAGGGGATGGAACACTGAAGCTTTCTTT,CASSRGWNTEAFF
.,TRBV18,.,TRBJ1-4,TGTGCCAGCTCACCACCGTCAATGTTGGGAACTAATGAAAAACTGTTTTTT,CASSPPSMLGTNEKLFF
.,TRBV28,.,TRBJ2-3,TGTGCCAGCAGTGGGGGGACCGGTTTACGGGATACGCAGTATTTT,CASSGGTGLRDTQYF
.,TRBV7-3,.,TRBJ2-5,TGTGCCAGCAGCTGGTCACCCGGGGAGACCCAGTACTTC,CASSWSPGETQYF
.,TRBV19,TRBD2,TRBJ2-5,TGTGCCAGTAGTTTTAGGACTAGTGACGAGACCCAGTACTTC,CASSFRTSDETQYF
.,TRBV6-5,.,TRBJ2-2,TGTGCCAGCAGTTCAACCGATTGGAGCGGGGAGCTGTTTTTT,CASSSTDWSGELFF
.,TRBV28,.,TRBJ2-3,TGTGCCAGTCTCCTCGGCCGCACAGATACGCAGTATTTT,CASLLGRTDTQYF
.,TRBV18,TRBD1,TRBJ2-5,TGTGCCAGCTCACCTAGACAGGGGGTGAGCGAGACCCAGTACTTC,CASSPRQGVSETQYF
.,TRBV6-6,.,TRBJ2-7,TGTGCCAGCAGTACCTCTTCCCCCCCCTACGAGCAGTACTTC,CASSTSSPPYEQYF
.,TRBV28,TRBD1,TRBJ1-4,TGTGCCAGCAGTCTCGCTGGGACAGCCGAAAAACTGTTTTTT,CASSLAGTAEKLFF
.,TRBV6-1,TRBD2,TRBJ2-3,TGTGCCAGCAGAGAAAGACTAGCGGGAGATACGCAGTATTTT,CASRERLAGDTQYF
.,TRBV12-5,.,TRBJ1-1,TGTGCTAGTGGTTTGGACACGGCGAACACTGAAGCTTTCTTT,CASGLDTANTEAFF
.,TRBV5-4,TRBD1,TRBJ2-7,TGTGCCAGCAGCACAGGACAGGGGCGCCTCGGGGAGCAGTACTTC,CASSTGQGRLGEQYF
.,TRBV7-6,TRBD2,TRBJ2-1,TGTGCCAGCAGCCCATCGAATAGCGGGAGGACGTATGAGCAGTTCTTC,CASSPSNSGRTYEQFF
once,TRBV9,TRBD2,TRBJ2-1,TGTGCCAGCAGCGAGAGTCTAGCGGGCTCCTACAATGAGCAGTTCTTC,CASSESLAGSYNEQFF
.,TRBV19,TRBD1,TRBJ2-7,TGTGCCAGTAGTCCACGGACAGGGGCTGCCTACGAGCAGTACTTC,CASSPRTGAAYEQYF
.,TRBV28,.,TRBJ1-1,TGTGCCAGCAGTTTCGGGCTCAAAGCGAGAACTGAAGCTTTCTTT,CASSFGLKARTEAFF
.,TRBV9,TRBD2,TRBJ2-1,TGTGCCAGCAGCGTAGATCCCTTTGGCGGGAGATCAGATGAGCAGTTCTTC,CASSVDPFGGRSDEQFF
.,TRBV25-1,.,TRBJ1-1,TGTGCCAGCAGTGAATACGCCGGACAAGCTTTCTTT,CASSEYAGQAFF
.,TRBV10-2,TRBD2,TRBJ2-1,TGCGCCAGCAGTGACCTACTAGCGGGACAATACAATGAGCAGTTCTTC,CASSDLLAGQYNEQFF
.,TRBV25-1,TRBD1,TRBJ1-1,TGTGCCAGCAGTGGACAGGGGGCTAAGGACACTGAAGCTTTCTTT,CASSGQGAKDTEAFF
.,TRBV7-9,.,TRBJ2-7,TGTGCCAGCAGCTTCGGAGCGAGCGAACAGGGAGTGCAGTACTTC,CASSFGASEQGVQYF
.,TRBV2,.,TRBJ2-1,TGTGCCAGCAGTGCTGGGGGGGCACAGTTCTTC,CASSAGGAQFF
.,TRBV29-1,TRBD2,TRBJ2-3,TGCAGCGTCGCCCCCGGGCTAGCGGGCACAGATACGCAGTATTTT,CSVAPGLAGTDTQYF
.,TRBV7-3,.,TRBJ2-1,TGTGCCAGCAGCTTGTCGGGTGGAGGGGCTTACAATGAGCAGTTCTTC,CASSLSGGGAYNEQFF
.,TRBV7-2,TRBD2,TRBJ2-3,TGTGCCAGCAGCTCTAGCTGGGTGAGCGGGAAATGGACAGATACGCAGTATTTT,CASSSSWVSGKWTDTQYF
.,TRBV6-5,.,TRBJ2-7,TGTGCCAGCAGGATAGGGACTGGGAAATACGAGCAGTACTTC,CASRIGTGKYEQYF
.,TRBV28,.,TRBJ1-2,TGTGCCAGCAGTTCGAGCTATTATGGCTACACCTTC,CASSSSYYGYTF
.,TRBV28,.,TRBJ2-2,TGTGCCAGCAGTAGACTCACCGGGGAGCTGTTTTTT,CASSRLTGELFF
.,TRBV27,TRBD2,TRBJ2-1,TGTGCCAGCAGTTTATTGGCTAGCGGATACAATGAGCAGTTCTTC,CASSLLASGYNEQFF
.,TRBV9,.,TRBJ2-7,TGTGCCAGCAGCGTCCTTGGGGGAGTGGGGGAGCAGTACTTC,CASSVLGGVGEQYF
.,TRBV9,.,TRBJ2-5,TGTGCCAGCAGCGTAGCTCCGCGGGCATCACTCCAAGAGACCCAGTACTTC,CASSVAPRASLQETQYF
.,TRBV19,.,TRBJ2-1,TGTGCCAGTAGTACGACAGGCCTAATGGAGCAGTTCTTC,CASSTTGLMEQFF
.,TRBV29-1,.,TRBJ2-1,TGCAGCGGGATGGGACGAGCGGCCTACAATGAGCAGTTCTTC,CSGMGRAAYNEQFF
.,TRBV5-4,TRBD2,TRBJ2-7,TGTGCCAGCAGCCCCTCCGGACTAGCGGGAGGCTACGAGCAGTACTTC,CASSPSGLAGGYEQYF
.,TRBV18,TRBD1,TRBJ1-2,TGTGCCAGCTCACCGAAGGGACAGGGAGTAGTCTATGGCTACACCTTC,CASSPKGQGVVYGYTF
.,TRBV28,TRBD1,TRBJ2-1,TGTGCCAGCAGAGAGACAGGGGGCAGGAATGAGCAGTTCTTC,CASRETGGRNEQFF
.,TRBV28,.,TRBJ2-7,TGTGCCAGCAGTTTCGCTAGTATCCTCAACTACGAGCAGTACTTC,CASSFASILNYEQYF
.,TRBV28,TRBD1,TRBJ1-5,TGTGCCAGCAGTTTCAGAAGGGCAGGGGGTGGTCAGCCCCAGCATTTT,CASSFRRAGGGQPQHF
once,TRBV11-2,.,TRBJ2-7,TGTGCCAGCAGCTTAGATGGCCGTTCCTACGAGCAGTACTTC,CASSLDGRSYEQYF
.,TRBV5-1,.,TRBJ2-3,TGCGCCAGCGGGGCTACTAGCACAGATACGCAGTATTTT,CASGATSTDTQYF
.,TRBV7-2,.,TRBJ2-1,TGTGCCAGCAGCACCCAGGGATTACAGTTCTTC,CASSTQGLQFF
.,TRBV6-1,TRBD1,TRBJ1-5,TGTGCCAGCAGTGGAACAGGGGGGGTCAATCAGCCCCAGCATTTT,CASSGTGGVNQPQHF
.,TRBV27,.,TRBJ2-5,TGTGCCAGCAGCCCCCCGCCCCCTGGAGTGTTCCAGTACTTC,CASSPPPPGVFQYF
.,TRBV7-9,.,TRBJ2-1,TGTGCCAGCAGCTTGGCCCACAATGAGCAGTTCTTC,CASSLAHNEQFF
.,TRBV27,.,TRBJ2-7,TGTGCCAGCAGTTTATTCCCAGCCCCCGGCTCCTACGAGCAGTACTTC,CASSLFPAPGSYEQYF
.,TRBV29-1,.,TRBJ1-3,TGCAGCGTTGGCAGCCTCTCCTCTGGAAACACCATATATTTT,CSVGSLSSGNTIYF
.,TRBV11-2,.,TRBJ2-1,TGTGCCAGCAGTTCCGGGAATGAGCAGTTCTTC,CASSSGNEQFF